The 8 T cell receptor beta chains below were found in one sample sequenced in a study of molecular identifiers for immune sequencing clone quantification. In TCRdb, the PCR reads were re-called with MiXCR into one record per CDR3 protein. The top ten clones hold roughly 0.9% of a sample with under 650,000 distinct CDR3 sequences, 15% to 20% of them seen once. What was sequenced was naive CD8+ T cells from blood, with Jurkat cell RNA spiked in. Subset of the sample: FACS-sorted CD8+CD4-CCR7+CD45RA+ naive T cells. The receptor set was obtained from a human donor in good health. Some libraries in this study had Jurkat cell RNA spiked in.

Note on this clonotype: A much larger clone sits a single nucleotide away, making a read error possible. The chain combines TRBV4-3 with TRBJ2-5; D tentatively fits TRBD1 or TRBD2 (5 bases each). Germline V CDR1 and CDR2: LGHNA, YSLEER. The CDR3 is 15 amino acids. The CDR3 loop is CAGSQDWSEGETQYF. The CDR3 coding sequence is TGCGCCGGCAGCCAAGATTGGAGCGAGGGGGAGACCCAGTACTTC.

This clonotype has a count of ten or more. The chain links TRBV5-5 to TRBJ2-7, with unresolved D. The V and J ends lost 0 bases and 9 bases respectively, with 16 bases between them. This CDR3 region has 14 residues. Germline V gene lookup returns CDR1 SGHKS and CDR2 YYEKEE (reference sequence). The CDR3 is CASSLGVTPWGQYF. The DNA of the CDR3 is TGTGCCAGCAGCTTGGGAGTAACCCCATGGGGGCAGTACTTC.

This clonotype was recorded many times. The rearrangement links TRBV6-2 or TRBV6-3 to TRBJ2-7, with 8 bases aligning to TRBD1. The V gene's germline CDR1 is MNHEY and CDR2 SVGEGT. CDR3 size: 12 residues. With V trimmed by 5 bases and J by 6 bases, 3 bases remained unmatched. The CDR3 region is CASSPQGVEQYF. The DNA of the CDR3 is TGTGCCAGCAGTCCACAGGGGGTCGAGCAGTACTTC.

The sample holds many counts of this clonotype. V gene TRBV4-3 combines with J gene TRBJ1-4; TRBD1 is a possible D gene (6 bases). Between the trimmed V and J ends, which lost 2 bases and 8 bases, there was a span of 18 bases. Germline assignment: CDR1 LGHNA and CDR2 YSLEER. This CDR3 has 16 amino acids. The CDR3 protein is CASSQRGGPLDEKLFF. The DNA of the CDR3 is TGCGCCAGCAGCCAACGAGGGGGACCGCTCGACGAAAAACTGTTTTTT.

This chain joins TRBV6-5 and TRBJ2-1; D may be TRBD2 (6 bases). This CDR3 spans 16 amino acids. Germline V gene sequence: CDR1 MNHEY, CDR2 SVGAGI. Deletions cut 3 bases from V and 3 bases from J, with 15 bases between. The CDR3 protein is CASSYGAGSSYNEQFF. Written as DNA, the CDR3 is TGTGCCAGCAGTTATGGTGCGGGGTCGAGCTACAATGAGCAGTTCTTC.

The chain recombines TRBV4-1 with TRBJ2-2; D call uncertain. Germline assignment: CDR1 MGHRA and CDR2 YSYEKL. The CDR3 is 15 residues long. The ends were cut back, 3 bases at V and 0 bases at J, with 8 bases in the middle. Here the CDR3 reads CASSHGGSNTGELFF. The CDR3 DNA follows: TGCGCCAGCAGCCACGGCGGTTCGAACACCGGGGAGCTGTTTTTT.

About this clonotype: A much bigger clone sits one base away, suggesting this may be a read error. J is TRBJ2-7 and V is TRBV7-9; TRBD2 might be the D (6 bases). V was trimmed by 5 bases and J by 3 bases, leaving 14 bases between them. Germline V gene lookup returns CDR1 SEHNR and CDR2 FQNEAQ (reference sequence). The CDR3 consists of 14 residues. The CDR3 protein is CASSGGTPYYEQYF. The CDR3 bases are TGTGCCAGCAGCGGGGGGACCCCCTACTACGAGCAGTACTTC.

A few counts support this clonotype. CDR3 bases: TGTGCCAGCAGTTTAGCTTTTAACAGGACGCATCGCTATGGCTACACCTTC. This translates into CASSLAFNRTHRYGYTF. The chain combines TRBV12-3 or TRBV12-4 with TRBJ1-2; the D gene is possibly TRBD1 (5 bases). This CDR3 has 17 residues. Between the trimmed V and J ends, which lost 0 bases and 4 bases, there was a span of 18 bases.